The 23 T cell receptor beta chains listed next were all sequenced from one sample in a study of T cell repertoires in cytomegalovirus infection. TCRdb recomputed calls from the reads with MiXCR, one row per CDR3 protein. The profile shows 680,000 or so distinct CDR3 sequences, approximately 34% of them singletons. Sequenced material: PBMCs. The receptors were gathered from a human donor in good health (CMV status not recorded). Some clones in this sample may be carry-over from other donors' samples.

This chain links TRBV2 with TRBJ2-5; the match to TRBD2 covers 9 bases. The V and J ends lost 1 base and 3 bases, in that order; junction bases with no gene match: 9. Germline V gives CDR1 SNHLY, CDR2 FYNNEI. CDR3 length equals 17 residues. For the CDR3, the DNA is TGTGCCAGCAGTGAAGTTATTAGCGGGAGCCCCGAAGAGACCCAGTACTTC. Translated, it gives CASSEVISGSPEETQYF.

This clonotype occurred many times. The CDR3 DNA reads as TGTGCCAGCAGCTCCGCACTCGGGAGAGCCGGGGAGCTGTTTTTT. This codes for CASSSALGRAGELFF. The chain carries TRBV7-6 and TRBJ2-2, with D tentatively TRBD2 (6 bases). V was clipped by 4 bases and J by 6 bases, with 15 bases between them. Germline CDR1 reads SGHVS; CDR2 reads FNYEAQ. The CDR3 sequence is 15 residues long.

The chain carries TRBV6-1 and TRBJ2-7; TRBD1 might be the D (6 bases). Trimming took 8 bases from V and 6 from J, leaving 20 bases between them. The CDR3 is 14 residues long. Germline CDR1 is MNHNS and CDR2 is SASEGT. The CDR3, as DNA: TGTGCCAGCGCCTCAGGGGCTTCCCTTTTCGAGCAGTACTTC. It is translated as CASASGASLFEQYF.

This clonotype occurred a few times. This sequence joins TRBV5-1 and TRBJ2-2; D may be TRBD2 (5 bases). This CDR3 region has 18 residues. Germline CDR1 and CDR2: SGHRS and YFSETQ. Trimming pared 0 bases from V and 1 base from J, leaving 16 bases between. CDR3 region: CASSLVLRGGVNTGELFF. CDR3 nucleotides: TGCGCCAGCAGCTTGGTTCTGCGTGGAGGTGTGAACACCGGGGAGCTGTTTTTT. Full variable domain (remainder filled in from reference TRBV5-1 and TRBJ2-2): KAGVTQTPRYLIKTRGQQVTLSCSPISGHRSVSWYQQTPGQGLQFLFEYFSETQRNKGNFPGRFSGRQFSNSRSEMNVSTLELGDSALYLCASSLVLRGGVNTGELFFGEGSRLTVL.

In its sample, this clonotype was seen a few times. The rearrangement joins TRBV28 to TRBJ1-2, with D possibly TRBD1 on 6 matching bases. V was pared by 3 bases and J by 7 bases, with 12 bases between. The CDR3 consists of 13 residues. CDR1 is MDHEN, CDR2 SYDVKM, per germline. Here the CDR3 reads CASSLVGAAGYTF. The DNA for the CDR3 is TGTGCCAGCAGTTTGGTGGGGGCTGCTGGCTACACCTTC.

J is TRBJ2-6 and V is TRBV6-1, with D unresolved. CDR3 size: 15 residues. Trimming cost V 1 base and J 4 bases, with 8 bases left between them. Germline CDR1 and CDR2: MNHNS and SASEGT. The CDR3 nucleotides are TGTGCCAGCAGTGAAGAGGCGCTAGGGGCCAACGTCCTGACTTTC. Translating it yields CASSEEALGANVLTF.

The chain employs TRBV7-9 and TRBJ1-1; TRBD1 is a possible D gene (6 bases). CDR3 size: 17 residues. Germline CDR1 and CDR2: SEHNR and FQNEAQ (reference sequence). V dropped 0 bases and J dropped 1 base, with 15 bases sitting between them. The CDR3: CASSLAETDRPNTEAFF. CDR3 sequence (DNA): TGTGCCAGCAGCTTAGCGGAGACAGACAGGCCGAACACTGAAGCTTTCTTT.

This chain connects TRBV20-1 to TRBJ2-5, with D possibly being TRBD2 (6 bases). Trimming took 6 bases from V and 5 from J, leaving 19 bases between them. Germline V gene lookup returns CDR1 DFQATT and CDR2 SNEGSKA (reference sequence). The CDR3 totals 14 residues. As DNA, the CDR3 is TGCAGTGCCCAACCTGGCGGGGAGGCGGAGACCCAGTACTTC. Translation gives CSAQPGGEAETQYF.

This sequence joins TRBV12-3 or TRBV12-4 and TRBJ1-1, with D possibly being TRBD1 (6 bases). V gave up 7 bases and J gave up 2 bases, with 14 bases separating them. CDR3 length equals 14 residues. The CDR3 is CASTPGQFNTEAFF. The DNA of the CDR3 is TGTGCCAGCACCCCGGGACAATTCAACACTGAAGCTTTCTTT.

V and J are TRBV11-3 and TRBJ2-1, with 7 bases lining up with TRBD2. CDR1 and CDR2 from the germline V gene are SGHNT and YENEEA. The CDR3 has 15 amino acids. J was trimmed by 7 bases and V by 1 base; bases with no gene match: 7. The CDR3 nucleotides are TGTGCCAGCAGCTTAGGCGGCAGGGAGGGGAATGAGCAGTTCTTC. Amino acid sequence: CASSLGGREGNEQFF. The full variable domain, rest sourced from reference TRBV11-3 and TRBJ2-1, is EAGVVQSPRYKIIEKKQPVAFWCNPISGHNTLYWYLQNLGQGPELLIRYENEEAVDDSQLPKDRFSAERLKGVDSTLKIQPAELGDSAVYLCASSLGGREGNEQFFGPGTRLTVL.

In this sample, this clonotype turned up many times. V usage is TRBV7-2 and J usage is TRBJ1-4; TRBD1 might be the D (6 bases). The CDR3 has 17 residues. Per germline, CDR1 SGHTA and CDR2 FQGNSA. V lost 0 bases, J lost 3 bases, and 14 bases lay in between. CDR3 in DNA: TGTGCCAGCAGCTTAGCAGTTGGGGGCCCGGCTAATGAAAAACTGTTTTTT. This encodes CASSLAVGGPANEKLFF. Full variable domain (missing parts from reference TRBV7-2 and TRBJ1-4): GAGVSQSPSNKVTEKGKDVELRCDPISGHTALYWYRQSLGQGLEFLIYFQGNSAPDKSGLPSDRFSAERTGGSVSTLTIQRTQQEDSAVYLCASSLAVGGPANEKLFFGSGTQLSVL.

J is TRBJ1-1 and V is TRBV10-2; D remains ambiguous. Germline CDR1 WSHSY, CDR2 SAAADI. CDR3 size: 14 residues. Trimming left V 7 bases short and J 5 bases short, with 17 bases between. CDR3 sequence reads: CASTPSSMRTEAFF. CDR3 DNA: TGCGCCAGCACCCCAAGCTCTATGCGAACTGAAGCTTTCTTT.

V gene TRBV18 combines with J gene TRBJ1-2, with D possibly matching TRBD1 (5 bases). The CDR3 has 15 residues. CDR1 KGHSH and CDR2 LQKENI come from the germline V gene. V was clipped by 3 bases and J by 2 bases, with 13 bases between them. The CDR3 is CASSPPRADNYGYTF. CDR3 sequence (DNA): TGTGCCAGCTCACCCCCCAGGGCGGACAACTATGGCTACACCTTC.

The chain joins TRBV29-1 to TRBJ2-1; 9 bases map to TRBD2. V shed 4 bases and J 6 bases; nucleotides not matched to a gene: 7. The CDR3 contains 14 residues. Per the germline V gene, CDR1 is SQVTM and CDR2 is ANQGSEA. This CDR3 is CSVGPTSGANEQFF. As DNA, the CDR3 is TGCAGCGTTGGCCCGACTAGCGGAGCCAATGAGCAGTTCTTC.

Concerning this clonotype: A junction end diverges from the germline sequence, so it may reflect a read error. The V call is TRBV7-2, the J call TRBJ2-3, with TRBD2 matching over 7 bases. This CDR3 comprises 15 residues. Germline V lookup: CDR1 SGHTA, CDR2 FQGNSA. In nucleotides, the CDR3 is TGTGCCAGCAGCCCACCCAAGCGGGGCACATATACGCAGTCTTTT. Translation: CASSPPKRGTYTQSF. Full variable domain (remainder filled in from reference TRBV7-2 and TRBJ2-3): GAGVSQSPSNKVTEKGKDVELRCDPISGHTALYWYRQSLGQGLEFLIYFQGNSAPDKSGLPSDRFSAERTGGSVSTLTIQRTQQEDSAVYLCASSPPKRGTYTQSFGPGTRLTVL.

The chain combines TRBV6-6 with TRBJ1-5; D is undetermined. Per germline, CDR1 MNHNY and CDR2 SVGAGI (reference sequence). The CDR3 has 16 amino acids. V was trimmed by 7 bases and J by 1 base, leaving 17 bases between them. The DNA for the CDR3 is TGTGCCAGCACCCACCTCCGCGCGGGGAGCAATCAGCCCCAGCATTTT. Encoded protein: CASTHLRAGSNQPQHF.

This rearrangement joins TRBV7-8 to TRBJ1-3; D ambiguous. V shed 7 bases and J shed 3 bases, with 10 bases lying between them. The CDR3 is 13 residues long. CDR1 and CDR2 (germline): SGHVS, FQNEAQ. CDR3 in DNA: TGTGCCAGCAAGGGATACCTTGGAAACACCATATATTTT. Amino acids: CASKGYLGNTIYF.

The rearrangement links TRBV28 to TRBJ2-3, with D tentatively TRBD1 (6 bases). Deletions cut 3 bases from V and 10 bases from J, with 11 bases between. CDR3 size: 12 residues. Germline assignment: CDR1 MDHEN and CDR2 SYDVKM. The CDR3 is CASSLRKGAQYF. The CDR3 DNA reads TGTGCCAGCAGTTTGAGGAAGGGGGCGCAGTATTTT.

The V gene is TRBV7-8, the J gene TRBJ2-1; D uncertain. V lost 5 bases to trimming and J lost 8 bases, with 7 bases between them. The CDR3 has 11 residues. CDR1 SGHVS and CDR2 FQNEAQ come from the germline V gene. CDR3 amino acids: CASSPLHEQFF. The CDR3 DNA reads TGTGCCAGCAGCCCCTTGCATGAGCAGTTCTTC.

In this sample, this clonotype turned up once. V gene TRBV27 combines with J gene TRBJ1-2, with TRBD1 identical over 7 bases. Germline V gene lookup returns CDR1 MNHEY and CDR2 SMNVEV (reference sequence). CDR3 length: 14 residues. V trimming: 2 bases; J trimming: 6 bases; junction bases outside the gene matches: 6. The CDR3: CASSLRGRTNGYTF. For the CDR3, the DNA is TGTGCCAGCAGTTTAAGGGGGCGTACGAATGGCTACACCTTC.

Turning to this clonotype: The junction differs from germline at one of its ends, possibly a read error. The gene calls are TRBV7-3 and TRBJ2-5; D remains ambiguous. This CDR3 spans 14 amino acids. Germline assignment: CDR1 SGHTA and CDR2 FQGTGA. CDR3 DNA: TGTGCCAGCAGCTTAACGGCGTACCAAGAGACCCATTACTTC. It translates to CASSLTAYQETHYF.

This clonotype was seen ten or more times. V is TRBV7-2 and J is TRBJ1-4; 7 bases are shared with TRBD1. J lost 4 bases, V lost 4 bases, and 6 bases had no gene match. CDR1 is SGHTA, CDR2 FQGNSA, per germline. CDR3 length: 15 amino acids. The CDR3 DNA is TGTGCCAGCAGCTCAACAGGGGCTCGTAATGAAAAACTGTTTTTT. Protein sequence: CASSSTGARNEKLFF.

There are a few counts of this clonotype. The rearrangement joins TRBV28 to TRBJ1-5; TRBD1 is a possible D gene (5 bases). V was pared by 8 bases and J by 2 bases, with 16 bases between. Germline V gene sequence: CDR1 MDHEN, CDR2 SYDVKM. The CDR3 has 15 amino acids. The CDR3 coding sequence is TGTGCCAGCGGTCTTTCTTTAGGGGGCAATCAGCCCCAGCATTTT. Protein product: CASGLSLGGNQPQHF.